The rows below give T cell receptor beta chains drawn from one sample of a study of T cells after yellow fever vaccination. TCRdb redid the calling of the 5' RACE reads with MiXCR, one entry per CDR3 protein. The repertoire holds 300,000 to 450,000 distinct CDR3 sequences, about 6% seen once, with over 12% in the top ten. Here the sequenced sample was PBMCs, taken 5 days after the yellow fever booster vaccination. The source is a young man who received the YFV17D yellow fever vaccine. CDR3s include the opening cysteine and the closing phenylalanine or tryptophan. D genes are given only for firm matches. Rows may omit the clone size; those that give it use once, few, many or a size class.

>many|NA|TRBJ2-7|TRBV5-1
CASSDQGNHGEQYF
TGCGCCAGCAGCGATCAGGGGAATCATGGCGAGCAGTACTTC
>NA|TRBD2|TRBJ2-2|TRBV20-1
CSVPSGRRTGELFF
TGCAGTGTCCCTAGCGGGAGGAGGACCGGGGAGCTGTTTTTT
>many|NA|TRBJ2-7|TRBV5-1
CASSFGDSSSYEQYF
TGCGCCAGCAGCTTCGGTGACAGTAGCTCCTACGAGCAGTACTTC
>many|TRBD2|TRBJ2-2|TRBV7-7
CASGTSGSSGELFF
TGTGCCAGCGGGACTAGCGGGAGTTCCGGGGAGCTGTTTTTT
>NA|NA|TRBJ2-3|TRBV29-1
CSVVRPDTQYF
TGCAGCGTTGTTCGGCCAGATACGCAGTATTTT
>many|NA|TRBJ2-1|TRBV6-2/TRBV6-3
CASSYINEQFF
TGTGCCAGCAGTTACATCAATGAGCAGTTCTTC
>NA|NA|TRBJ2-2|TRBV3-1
CASSQDGGELFF
TGTGCCAGCAGCCAAGACGGTGGGGAGCTGTTTTTT
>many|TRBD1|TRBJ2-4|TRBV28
CASSPRQGPILNIQYF
TGTGCCAGCAGCCCCCGACAGGGACCCATCCTAAACATTCAGTACTTC
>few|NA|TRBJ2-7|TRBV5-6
CASSPGTYYEQYF
TGTGCCAGCAGCCCGGGGACATACTACGAGCAGTACTTC
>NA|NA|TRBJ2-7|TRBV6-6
CASSYGRAYEQYF
TGTGCCAGCAGTTACGGCAGGGCCTACGAGCAGTACTTC
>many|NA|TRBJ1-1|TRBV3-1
CASSDTGPNTEAFF
TGTGCCAGCAGTGACACAGGGCCCAACACTGAAGCTTTCTTT
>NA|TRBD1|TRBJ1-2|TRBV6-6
CASSFQRDSRF
TGTGCCAGCAGTTTTCAACGGGACAGCCGCTTC
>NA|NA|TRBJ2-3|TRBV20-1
CSARGGYEGGDTQYF
TGCAGTGCTAGGGGAGGGTACGAAGGGGGAGATACGCAGTATTTT
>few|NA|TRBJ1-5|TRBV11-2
CASIRNTLSNQPQHF
TGTGCCAGCATCAGAAACACCCTCAGCAATCAGCCCCAGCATTTT
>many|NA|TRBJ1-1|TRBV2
CASSREMNTEAFF
TGTGCCAGCAGTCGGGAAATGAACACTGAAGCTTTCTTT
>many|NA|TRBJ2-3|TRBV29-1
CSVEARSTDTQYF
TGCAGCGTTGAGGCCCGAAGCACAGATACGCAGTATTTT
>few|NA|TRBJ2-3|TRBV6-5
CASSSGPSSFADTQYF
TGTGCCAGCAGTTCCGGTCCCTCTAGCTTCGCAGATACGCAGTATTTT
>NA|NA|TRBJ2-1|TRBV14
CASSQVIGAEQFF
TGTGCCAGCAGCCAAGTTATTGGAGCGGAGCAGTTCTTC
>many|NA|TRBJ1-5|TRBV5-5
CASSLSLGPYSNQPQHF
TGTGCCAGCAGCTTGAGTTTAGGTCCTTATAGCAATCAGCCCCAGCATTTT
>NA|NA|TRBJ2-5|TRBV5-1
CASRSSHQETQYF
TGCGCCAGCAGGTCGAGCCACCAAGAGACCCAGTACTTC
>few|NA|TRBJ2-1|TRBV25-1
CASSTHEPDNEQFF
TGTGCCAGCAGCACCCACGAACCTGACAATGAGCAGTTCTTC
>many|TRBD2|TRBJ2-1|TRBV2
CASSETTGGRIYEQFF
TGTGCCAGCAGTGAAACGACCGGCGGGAGGATCTATGAGCAGTTCTTC
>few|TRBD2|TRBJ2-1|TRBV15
CATSRDRGEGPYNEQFF
TGTGCCACCAGCAGAGATCGAGGGGAGGGCCCCTACAATGAGCAGTTCTTC